These 26 T cell receptor beta chains originate from one sample sequenced in a study of blood T cells in healthy people across ages. With a J-beta primer mix and a sample-barcoded 5' primer, a second PCR ran about 7 to 12 cycles. TCRdb redid the calling of the 5' RACE reads with MiXCR, one entry per CDR3 protein. This table has about 1.4 million distinct CDR3 sequences, around 59% appearing once. Sequencing was performed on blood. All receptors come from a man younger than 30 in good health.

This chain connects TRBV11-2 to TRBJ2-1, with D unresolved. Germline CDR1 SGHAT, CDR2 FQNNGV. Trimming removed 0 bases from V and 7 bases from J, with 7 bases in between. The CDR3 sequence is 13 residues long. The CDR3 protein is CASSLEHRNEQFF. For the CDR3, the DNA is TGTGCCAGCAGCTTAGAGCATCGGAATGAGCAGTTCTTC.

CDR3 DNA sequence: TGTGCCAGCAGTTCGCGACAGGGGGAAAAAGGGACCCAGTACTTC. Its protein product is CASSSRQGEKGTQYF. The J gene is TRBJ2-5, the V gene TRBV28, with 9 nucleotides matching TRBD1. CDR3 length equals 15 residues. Germline V gives CDR1 MDHEN, CDR2 SYDVKM. The trim removed 4 bases at V and 7 bases at J, leaving 10 bases unmatched.

The rearrangement joins TRBV7-9 to TRBJ2-7; 8 nucleotides agree with TRBD2. Losses at the gene ends were 8 bases for V and 7 bases for J; bases not matched to a gene: 10. The CDR3 runs to 13 residues. Germline assignment: CDR1 SEHNR and CDR2 FQNEAQ (reference sequence). The CDR3 region is CASGKRESSEQYF. In DNA form, the CDR3 reads TGTGCCAGCGGTAAGCGGGAGTCGAGTGAGCAGTACTTC.

This clonotype has only one observation. The chain uses TRBV20-1 and TRBJ2-1; TRBD2 matches 11 bases. The V gene end was trimmed by 5 bases and the J gene end by 6 bases; junction bases not matched to a gene: 6. This CDR3 region has 14 residues. The germline V gene encodes CDR1 DFQATT and CDR2 SNEGSKA (reference sequence). In nucleotides, the CDR3 is TGCAGTGCTCCGAGTACTAGCGGGAGCAATGAGCAGTTCTTC. Amino acid sequence: CSAPSTSGSNEQFF.

The genes are TRBV7-9 and TRBJ2-5, with 7 bases fitting TRBD2. Germline V CDR1 and CDR2: SEHNR, FQNEAQ (reference sequence). Trimming removed 4 bases from V and 2 bases from J; junction bases left unmatched: 7. The CDR3 is 15 residues long. CDR3 protein: CASSSGGTGQETQYF. In DNA form, the CDR3 reads TGTGCCAGCAGCTCCGGGGGGACGGGGCAAGAGACCCAGTACTTC.

The chain carries TRBV5-4 and TRBJ2-6; 7 nucleotides line up with TRBD1. The CDR3 sequence is 18 residues long. Germline V lookup: CDR1 SGHNT, CDR2 YYREEE (reference sequence). The V segment lost 1 base and the J segment 4 bases; nucleotides outside the gene matches: 11. This CDR3 reads CASSLIGQGEFGANVLTF. In nucleotides, the CDR3 is TGTGCCAGCAGCTTGATAGGTCAGGGGGAATTCGGGGCCAACGTCCTGACTTTC.

The V call is TRBV20-1, the J call TRBJ2-7, with 9 bases lining up with TRBD2. The CDR3 is 14 residues long. Germline CDR1 DFQATT, CDR2 SNEGSKA (reference sequence). The junction had 5 bases not matched to a gene; V was cut back by 4 bases and J by 1 base. The DNA of the CDR3 is TGCAGTGCTAAGTCCCTAGCGGGGTCCTACGAGCAGTACTTC. This encodes CSAKSLAGSYEQYF.

This clonotype was counted once. This chain connects TRBV5-4 to TRBJ1-1; D gene uncertain. The CDR3 is made up of 14 amino acids. The germline V gene encodes CDR1 SGHNT and CDR2 YYREEE (reference sequence). The V end was cut by 4 bases, the J end by 3 bases, with 13 bases between. The CDR3 region is CASSAPTGYTEAFF. CDR3 in DNA: TGTGCCAGCAGCGCCCCTACTGGGTACACTGAAGCTTTCTTT.

This clonotype was seen only a few times. The chain has TRBV29-1 and TRBJ2-5; 8 bases agree with TRBD2. The germline gives CDR1 SQVTM, CDR2 ANQGSEA. CDR3 length: 14 amino acids. With 7 bases clipped from V and 4 bases from J, the junction kept 11 bases outside the gene matches. The CDR3 here is CSGGETGTRETQYF. The CDR3 nucleotides read TGCAGCGGGGGAGAAACCGGGACTAGAGAGACCCAGTACTTC.

This clonotype appeared once. The chain couples TRBV15 to TRBJ2-3, with a weak D call TRBD1 (6 bases). Germline CDR1 and CDR2: LNHNV and YYDKDF (reference sequence). This CDR3 is built from 13 residues. V was cut by 9 bases and J by 11 bases, with 21 bases left in between. The CDR3 nucleotides read TGTGCCACTGGGCAAAATCTTCGAGGGGGGCAGTATTTT. Its translation: CATGQNLRGGQYF. The full variable domain, rest sourced from reference TRBV15 and TRBJ2-3, is DAMVIQNPRYQVTQFGKPVTLSCSQTLNHNVMYWYQQKSSQAPKLLFHYYDKDFNNEADTPDNFQSRRPNTSFCFLDIRSPGLGDTAMYLCATGQNLRGGQYFGPGTRLTVL.

The genes are TRBV25-1 and TRBJ2-7; 8 positions match TRBD1. This CDR3 spans 15 amino acids. With 1 base clipped from V and 2 bases from J, the junction kept 4 bases outside the gene matches. Germline V gene data show CDR1 as MGHDK and CDR2 as SYGVNS. The CDR3 loop reads CASSELGQATYEQYF. Here the CDR3 DNA reads TGTGCCAGCAGTGAATTGGGACAGGCTACCTACGAGCAGTACTTC.

The chain couples TRBV29-1 to TRBJ2-7, with 13 bases fitting TRBD2. CDR1 is SQVTM, CDR2 ANQGSEA, per germline. The CDR3 spans 16 residues. V gave up 5 bases and J gave up 5 bases; unmatched junction bases: 12. CDR3 loop: CSVCGGLAGDLNEQYF. Written as DNA, the CDR3 is TGCAGCGTTTGTGGTGGACTAGCGGGAGATCTCAACGAGCAGTACTTC.

V gene TRBV20-1 combines with J gene TRBJ1-4, with D perhaps matching TRBD1 (6 bases). Trimming cost V 0 bases and J 6 bases, with 14 bases left between them. The CDR3 runs to 15 residues. CDR1 is DFQATT, CDR2 SNEGSKA, per germline (reference sequence). Here the CDR3 DNA reads TGCAGTGCTAGAGATTCCGCAAGGGGGGATGAAAAACTGTTTTTT. Its translation: CSARDSARGDEKLFF.

The rearrangement links TRBV2 to TRBJ2-1; the match to TRBD1 covers 12 bases. CDR1 is SNHLY, CDR2 FYNNEI, per germline. The CDR3 covers 16 residues. Losses at the gene ends were 4 bases for V and 5 bases for J; bases not matched to a gene: 6. This CDR3 reads CASSGGTGGFNNEQFF. Here the CDR3 DNA reads TGTGCCAGCAGTGGGGGGACAGGGGGCTTTAACAATGAGCAGTTCTTC.

This clonotype was counted only a few times. The chain carries TRBV4-3 and TRBJ1-4; the D is unclear. Trimming cost V 0 bases and J 3 bases, with 11 bases left between them. Germline CDR1 is LGHNA and CDR2 is YSLEER. CDR3 length equals 16 residues. The CDR3 loop reads CASSQDFGPANEKLFF. In DNA, the CDR3 is TGCGCCAGCAGCCAAGATTTCGGTCCGGCTAATGAAAAACTGTTTTTT.

This chain joins TRBV6-1 and TRBJ2-7; 9 bases fit TRBD1. After removal of 7 bases from V and 6 bases from J, the junction contained 10 bases not matched to a gene. This CDR3 contains 14 residues. The germline CDR1 and CDR2 sequences are MNHNS and SASEGT. DNA for the CDR3: TGTGCCAGCAACCCGGGACAGGGCCGCCGCGAGCAGTACTTC. As protein: CASNPGQGRREQYF.

This clonotype showed up just once. CDR3 loop: CASSQGFGASTYEQYF. The CDR3, as DNA: TGTGCCAGCAGCCAAGGATTTGGGGCTTCTACCTACGAGCAGTACTTC. The chain uses TRBV3-1 and TRBJ2-5; a possible D gene is TRBD1 (5 bases). The DNA end favors TRBJ2-7, so the J call may be wrong. CDR1 is LGHDT and CDR2 is YNNKEL in the germline V gene (reference sequence). The CDR3 runs to 16 residues.

This clonotype has just a few counts. The chain couples TRBV3-1 to TRBJ1-5; unclear D gene. Deletions cut 6 bases from V and 5 bases from J, with 11 bases between. Germline-derived CDR1 and CDR2 are LGHDT and YNNKEL (reference sequence). The CDR3 runs 13 residues. CDR3 nucleotides: TGTGCCAGCAGTCCGTATATAGATCAGCCCCAGCATTTT. As protein: CASSPYIDQPQHF.

J is TRBJ2-1 and V is TRBV4-1, with D perhaps assigned TRBD1 or TRBD2 (5 bases each). Gene TRBJ2-7 matches the end of the DNA better, so the J call may be wrong. Germline V lookup: CDR1 MGHRA, CDR2 YSYEKL. The CDR3 consists of 14 residues. In DNA form, the CDR3 reads TGCGCCAGCAGCCAGTCCGGGACCTACAATGAGCAGTACTTC. Translating gives CASSQSGTYNEQYF.

This sequence joins TRBV5-1 and TRBJ2-7; TRBD2 agrees at 8 bases. Per germline, CDR1 SGHRS and CDR2 YFSETQ. J lost 7 bases, V lost 5 bases, and 8 bases had no gene match. The CDR3 extends over 13 amino acids. CDR3 DNA: TGCGCCAGCAGTGACAGCGGGAGCTGGGAGCAGTACTTC. It translates to CASSDSGSWEQYF. Full variable domain (remainder filled in from reference TRBV5-1 and TRBJ2-7): KAGVTQTPRYLIKTRGQQVTLSCSPISGHRSVSWYQQTPGQGLQFLFEYFSETQRNKGNFPGRFSGRQFSNSRSEMNVSTLELGDSALYLCASSDSGSWEQYFGPGTRLTVT.

V and J are TRBV7-6 and TRBJ2-1; D perhaps matches TRBD2 (5 bases). Germline loops: CDR1 SGHVS, CDR2 FNYEAQ. The CDR3 is made up of 15 amino acids. The ends were cut back, 0 bases at V and 6 bases at J, with 12 bases in the middle. In DNA, the CDR3 is TGTGCCAGCAGCTTAGCTGAGGGCCACTCCAATGAGCAGTTCTTC. Its protein is CASSLAEGHSNEQFF.

The chain couples TRBV12-3 or TRBV12-4 to TRBJ2-4; TRBD1 agrees at 9 bases. The CDR3 length is 14 residues. Germline trimming cut 6 bases from V and 8 bases from J; bases unmatched to any gene: 8. As DNA, the CDR3 is TGTGCCAGCAGCTCGATCGGACAGGGGTACATTCAGTACTTC. This codes for CASSSIGQGYIQYF.

This clonotype was counted a few times. The gene calls are TRBV18 and TRBJ2-5; 9 nucleotides line up with TRBD2. The J call may be in error: the DNA end matches TRBJ2-7 better. CDR1 KGHSH and CDR2 LQKENI come from the germline V gene. This CDR3 contains 16 residues. In DNA, the CDR3 is TGTGCCAGCTCATCCAGACTAGCGGAGCCTTCCTACGAGCAGTACTTC. Encoded protein: CASSSRLAEPSYEQYF.

The chain couples TRBV4-3 to TRBJ1-4, with a weak D call TRBD1 (5 bases). The CDR3 consists of 16 residues. Germline values: CDR1 LGHNA, CDR2 YSLEER. V shed 1 base and J shed 8 bases, with 17 bases lying between them. CDR3 DNA sequence: TGCGCCAGCAGCCAAGGGTGGACGGGGCAAGGCGAAAAACTGTTTTTT. Protein sequence: CASSQGWTGQGEKLFF.

The table lists this clonotype with a few counts. The CDR3 nucleotides are TGTGCCAGCAGTGCGCGGCCAGATACGGATGAGCAGTTCTTC. It yields the protein CASSARPDTDEQFF. J is TRBJ2-1 and V is TRBV7-9; D is ambiguous. V lost 6 bases and J 8 bases, leaving 17 bases between the germline ends. The length of the CDR3 is 14 residues. Per the germline V gene, CDR1 is SEHNR and CDR2 is FQNEAQ (reference sequence).

Of note for this clonotype: One end of the junction varies from germline; a read error may be responsible. This chain links TRBV7-2 with TRBJ2-2; the D is unclear. In germline, CDR1 is SGHTA, CDR2 FQGNSA. The CDR3 spans 13 residues. The CDR3 reads CASSVASSGELFF. The CDR3 DNA reads TGTGCCAGCAGCGTAGCAAGTTCCGGGGAGCTGTTTTTT.